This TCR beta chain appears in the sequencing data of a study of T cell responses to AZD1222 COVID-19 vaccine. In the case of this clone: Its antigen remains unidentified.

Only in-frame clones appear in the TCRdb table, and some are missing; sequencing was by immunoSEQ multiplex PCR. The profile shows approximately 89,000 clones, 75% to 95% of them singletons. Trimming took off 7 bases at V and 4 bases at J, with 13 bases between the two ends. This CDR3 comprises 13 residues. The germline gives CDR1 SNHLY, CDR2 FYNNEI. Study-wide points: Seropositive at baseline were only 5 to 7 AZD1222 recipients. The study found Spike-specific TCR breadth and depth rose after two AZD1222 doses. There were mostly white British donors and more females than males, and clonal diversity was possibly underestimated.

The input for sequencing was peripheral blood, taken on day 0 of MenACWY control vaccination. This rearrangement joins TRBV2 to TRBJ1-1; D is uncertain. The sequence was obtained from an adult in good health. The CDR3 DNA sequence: TGTGCCAGCACTGGACGTCCCCTCACTGAAGCTTTCTTT. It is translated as CASTGRPLTEAFF.